Shown below are 19 T cell receptor beta chains from a single sample sequenced in a study of blood T cell repertoires in COVID-19 (dated by TCRdb to the early 2020s). Library prep was done by the immunoSEQ multiplex PCR assay. TCRdb limited this immuneACCESS table to in-frame rearrangements with V and J called. A share of clones is missing; checked studies link under half to unresolved V genes, and the rest is unexplained. The sample table records some 260,000 clones; about 93% of these occur just once. Around 2% of the sample is in the top ten clones. Sequencing used PBMCs or T cells enriched from blood (not recorded which). The receptors derive from a woman under 30 who had recovered from COVID-19.

The chain recombines TRBV7-3 with TRBJ2-3; 7 nucleotides align to TRBD2. The CDR3 length is 13 residues. The junction had 3 bases not matched to a gene; V was cut back by 8 bases and J by 1 base. Germline V gene sequence: CDR1 SGHTA, CDR2 FQGTGA. The CDR3 region has the DNA TGTGCCAGCGGGGGGGACGGCACAGATACGCAGTATTTT. Residues: CASGGDGTDTQYF.

The rearrangement links TRBV5-1 to TRBJ2-3; D unclear. CDR3 size: 16 residues. Germline V gives CDR1 SGHRS, CDR2 YFSETQ. Between the trimmed V and J ends, which lost 1 base and 1 base, there was a span of 13 bases. The CDR3 DNA follows: TGCGCCAGCAGCTTGAACTCCCGCGTTGGCACAGATACGCAGTATTTT. Translation: CASSLNSRVGTDTQYF.

This clone was seen a single time. The chain recombines TRBV9 with TRBJ1-1; D remains ambiguous. The CDR3 is 15 amino acids. Trimming shortened V by 1 base and J by 0 bases, and 10 bases separated the two germline ends. CDR1 and CDR2 (germline): SGDLS, YYNGEE. The CDR3: CASSVSAGMNTEAFF. CDR3 bases: TGTGCCAGCAGCGTATCGGCGGGGATGAACACTGAAGCTTTCTTT.

The chain is built from TRBV5-1 and TRBJ2-3, with 8 bases lining up with TRBD2. Germline V gives CDR1 SGHRS, CDR2 YFSETQ. The CDR3 is 14 amino acids. V lost 5 bases, J lost 5 bases, and 7 bases stayed unmatched. The CDR3 reads CASSSERGRDTQYF. The CDR3 DNA reads as TGCGCCAGCAGTTCCGAGCGGGGGAGAGATACGCAGTATTTT.

The chain combines TRBV7-9 with TRBJ1-6; TRBD1 is a possible D gene (5 bases). Per the germline V gene, CDR1 is SEHNR and CDR2 is FQNEAQ (reference sequence). V shed 8 bases and J shed 5 bases, with 10 bases lying between them. This CDR3 region has 13 residues. CDR3 amino acids: CASGALDNSPLHF. The CDR3 bases are TGTGCCAGCGGGGCACTGGATAATTCACCCCTCCACTTT.

The V and J genes are TRBV29-1 and TRBJ1-1; weak D call: TRBD1 (6 bases). Germline lookup yields CDR1 SQVTM and CDR2 ANQGSEA. The CDR3 loop spans 12 amino acids. Between the trimmed V and J ends, which lost 6 bases and 5 bases, there was a span of 13 bases. The CDR3 protein is CSVQVTGTEAFF. CDR3 sequence (DNA): TGCAGCGTGCAAGTAACAGGGACTGAAGCTTTCTTT.

The V gene is TRBV2, the J gene TRBJ2-2; D is possibly TRBD1 (5 bases). The CDR3 has 14 amino acids. The V gene lost 3 bases and the J gene lost 5 bases, with 10 bases spanning the gap. CDR1 SNHLY and CDR2 FYNNEI come from the germline V gene. CDR3 sequence (DNA): TGTGCCAGCAGTGACAGCAGGGTGACCGGGGAGCTGTTTTTT. As protein: CASSDSRVTGELFF.

The chain has TRBV5-1 and TRBJ2-7, with TRBD1 identical over 9 bases. The CDR3 is 13 amino acids. Germline CDR1 and CDR2: SGHRS and YFSETQ. The ends lost 3 bases at V and 6 bases at J; junction bases unmatched: 4. The CDR3 DNA sequence: TGCGCCAGCAGCTGGGACAGGGTAGGCGAGCAGTACTTC. Translation gives CASSWDRVGEQYF.

The chain employs TRBV9 and TRBJ1-1; maybe TRBD1 (5 bases). V lost 4 bases, J lost 0 bases, and 16 bases lay in between. This CDR3 contains 16 residues. Per germline, CDR1 SGDLS and CDR2 YYNGEE. CDR3 loop: CASSPPQTALNTEAFF. CDR3 coding DNA: TGTGCCAGCAGCCCCCCACAGACAGCTTTGAACACTGAAGCTTTCTTT. Full variable domain (missing parts from reference TRBV9 and TRBJ1-1): DSGVTQTPKHLITATGQRVTLRCSPRSGDLSVYWYQQSLDQGLQFLIQYYNGEERAKGNILERFSAQQFPDLHSELNLSSLELGDSALYFCASSPPQTALNTEAFFGQGTRLTVV.

The V call is TRBV7-9, the J call TRBJ1-3; a weak D match, TRBD1 (6 bases). Germline assignment: CDR1 SEHNR and CDR2 FQNEAQ (reference sequence). The CDR3 sequence is 14 residues long. Trimming stripped 5 bases from V and 4 bases from J, with 12 bases between. CDR3: CASSPRTAGNTIYF. The CDR3 DNA sequence: TGTGCCAGCAGCCCCCGGACAGCGGGAAACACCATATATTTT.

V gene TRBV2 combines with J gene TRBJ1-5, with D possibly matching TRBD1 (5 bases). Per the germline V gene, CDR1 is SNHLY and CDR2 is FYNNEI. The V end was cut by 8 bases, the J end by 1 base, with 9 bases between. The CDR3 is made up of 13 amino acids. CDR3 DNA: TGTGCCAGCGTCCAGGGAAGCAATCAGCCCCAGCATTTT. Translation gives CASVQGSNQPQHF.

The rearrangement links TRBV15 to TRBJ2-3, with TRBD2 identical over 8 bases. In germline, CDR1 is LNHNV, CDR2 YYDKDF (reference sequence). J lost 4 bases, V lost 0 bases, and 6 bases had no gene match. CDR3 length: 16 amino acids. The CDR3 sequence is CATSRDTGGRSDTQYF. Written as DNA, the CDR3 is TGTGCCACCAGCAGAGATACGGGGGGGCGTTCAGATACGCAGTATTTT.

J is TRBJ1-3 and V is TRBV19; D gene ambiguous. Trimming shortened V by 7 bases and J by 2 bases, and 18 bases separated the two germline ends. The CDR3 spans 16 residues. Germline V gene data show CDR1 as LNHDA and CDR2 as SQIVND (reference sequence). CDR3 region: CASTMFSGLTGNTIYF. CDR3 DNA: TGTGCCAGTACTATGTTCAGCGGGTTAACTGGAAACACCATATATTTT.

The V gene is TRBV18, the J gene TRBJ1-5; TRBD1 agrees at 10 bases. CDR3 length equals 16 residues. V gave up 3 bases and J gave up 2 bases; unmatched junction bases: 4. CDR1 and CDR2 (germline): KGHSH, LQKENI. The CDR3 region is CASSPPTGGGNQPQHF. CDR3 DNA: TGTGCCAGCTCACCTCCGACAGGGGGCGGCAATCAGCCCCAGCATTTT.

The chain has TRBV5-6 and TRBJ2-1, with D possibly matching TRBD2 (7 bases). The CDR3 covers 14 residues. Germline V gene data show CDR1 as SGHDT and CDR2 as YYEEEE. The V end lost 4 bases, the J end lost 10 bases, and 18 bases lay between the germline ends. CDR3 protein: CASSQRGGRPEQFF. CDR3 nucleotides: TGTGCCAGCAGCCAGAGGGGGGGCCGGCCGGAGCAGTTCTTC.

This chain connects TRBV7-8 to TRBJ1-4, with unresolved D. The CDR3 runs to 14 residues. Germline V gene sequence: CDR1 SGHVS, CDR2 FQNEAQ. V dropped 3 bases and J dropped 5 bases, with 10 bases sitting between them. Here the CDR3 DNA reads TGTGCCAGCAGCTTGAGCCACCCGAATGAAAAACTGTTTTTT. Amino acid sequence: CASSLSHPNEKLFF.

The chain combines TRBV2 with TRBJ1-1; D may be TRBD1 (5 bases). The V gene's germline CDR1 is SNHLY and CDR2 FYNNEI. There are 15 residues in the CDR3. The V gene lost 6 bases and the J gene lost 1 base, with 15 bases spanning the gap. The CDR3 reads CASRLGGGANTEAFF. CDR3 bases: TGTGCCAGCAGGTTGGGGGGAGGCGCGAACACTGAAGCTTTCTTT.

The rearrangement uses TRBV6-5 and TRBJ2-1; TRBD2 aligns across 11 bases. Per the germline V gene, CDR1 is MNHEY and CDR2 is SVGAGI. The CDR3 is made up of 15 amino acids. V shed 7 bases and J 4 bases; nucleotides not matched to a gene: 6. Here the CDR3 reads CASKQLAGEYNEQFF. In nucleotides, the CDR3 is TGTGCCAGCAAGCAACTAGCGGGGGAATACAATGAGCAGTTCTTC.

This chain uses TRBV7-2 with TRBJ1-2; tentative D call: TRBD1 (6 bases). The ends were cut back, 5 bases at V and 0 bases at J, with 10 bases in the middle. CDR1 is SGHTA, CDR2 FQGNSA, per germline. This CDR3 is built from 14 residues. CDR3 coding DNA: TGTGCCAGCAGCCCTTCAGGGGCTAACTATGGCTACACCTTC. Its protein is CASSPSGANYGYTF.